This T cell receptor (beta chain) was captured by sequencing in a study of blood T cells in healthy people across ages. Notes on the study in general: Greater diversity and more naive CD4+ cells were seen in long-lived donors than in aged donors.

Remarks on this clonotype: The antigen remains unidentified.

CDR3 length: 13 residues. Germline values: CDR1 SGHNT, CDR2 YYREEE (reference sequence). The germline V and J ends were trimmed by 5 bases and 2 bases, with 10 bases remaining between them. Primed by a sample-barcoded 5' primer and a J-beta primer mix, a second PCR proceeded for 7 to 11 cycles. TCRdb reprocessed the 5' RACE reads via MiXCR and lists one record per CDR3 protein. The sample yields 550,000 to 750,000 distinct CDR3 sequences, over 20% seen once. The material sequenced was blood. The sequence derives from a man between 65 and 79 years old in good health. The V call is TRBV5-4, the J call TRBJ2-5; no firm D call. Here the CDR3 DNA reads TGTGCCAGCAGATGGGGATTGCAAGAGACCCAGTACTTC. Amino acids: CASRWGLQETQYF. The full variable domain, rest sourced from reference TRBV5-4 and TRBJ2-5, is ETGVTQSPTHLIKTRGQQVTLRCSSQSGHNTVSWYQQALGQGPQFIFQYYREEENGRGNFPPRFSGLQFPNYSSELNVNALELDDSALYLCASRWGLQETQYFGPGTRLLVL.